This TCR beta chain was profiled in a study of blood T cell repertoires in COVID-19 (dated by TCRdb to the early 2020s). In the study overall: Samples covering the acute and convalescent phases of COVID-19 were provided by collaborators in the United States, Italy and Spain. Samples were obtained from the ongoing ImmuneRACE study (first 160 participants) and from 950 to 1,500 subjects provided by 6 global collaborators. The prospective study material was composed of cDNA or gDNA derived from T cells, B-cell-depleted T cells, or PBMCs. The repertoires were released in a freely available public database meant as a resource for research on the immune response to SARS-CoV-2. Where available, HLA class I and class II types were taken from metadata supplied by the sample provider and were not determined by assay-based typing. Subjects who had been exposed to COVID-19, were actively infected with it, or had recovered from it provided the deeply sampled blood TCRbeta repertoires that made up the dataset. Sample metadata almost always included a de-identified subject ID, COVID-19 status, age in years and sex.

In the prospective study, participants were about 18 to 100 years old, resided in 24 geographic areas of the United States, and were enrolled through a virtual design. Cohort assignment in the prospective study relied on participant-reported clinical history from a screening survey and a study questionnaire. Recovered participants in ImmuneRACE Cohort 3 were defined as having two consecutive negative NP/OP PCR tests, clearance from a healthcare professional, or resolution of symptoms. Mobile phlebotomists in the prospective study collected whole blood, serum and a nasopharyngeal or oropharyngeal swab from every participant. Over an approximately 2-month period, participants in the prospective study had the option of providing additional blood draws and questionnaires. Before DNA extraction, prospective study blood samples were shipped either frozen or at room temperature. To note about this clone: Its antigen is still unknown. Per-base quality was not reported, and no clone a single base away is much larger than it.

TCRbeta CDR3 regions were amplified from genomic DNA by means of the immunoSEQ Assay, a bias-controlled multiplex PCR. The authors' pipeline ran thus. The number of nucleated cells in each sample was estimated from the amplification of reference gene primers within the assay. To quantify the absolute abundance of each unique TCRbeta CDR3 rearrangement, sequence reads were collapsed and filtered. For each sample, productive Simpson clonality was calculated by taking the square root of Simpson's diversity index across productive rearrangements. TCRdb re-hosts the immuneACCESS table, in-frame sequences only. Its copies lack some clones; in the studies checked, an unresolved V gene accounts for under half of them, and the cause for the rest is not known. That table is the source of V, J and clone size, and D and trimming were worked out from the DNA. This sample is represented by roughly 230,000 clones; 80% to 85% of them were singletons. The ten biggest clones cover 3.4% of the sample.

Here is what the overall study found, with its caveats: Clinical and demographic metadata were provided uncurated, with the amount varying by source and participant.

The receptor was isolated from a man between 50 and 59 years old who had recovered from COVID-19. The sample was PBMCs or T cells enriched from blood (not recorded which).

The CDR3 reads CATPTGENTGELFF. Read as DNA, the sequence is TGTGCCACTCCGACAGGGGAGAACACCGGGGAGCTGTTTTTT. The rearrangement combines TRBV15 with TRBJ2-2; TRBD1 agrees with 8 junctional bases. Trimming accounts for 9 bases at V and 1 base at J, while the number of junction bases matched to no gene is 4. Counted from cysteine to phenylalanine, this CDR3 has 14 amino acids. The CDR3 DNA has 42 bases and is translated from base 1. The germline V gene encodes CDR1 LNHNV and CDR2 YYDKDF (reference sequence). Joined to the reference TRBV15 and TRBJ2-2 proteins, this CDR3 gives the full variable domain: DAMVIQNPRYQVTQFGKPVTLSCSQTLNHNVMYWYQQKSSQAPKLLFHYYDKDFNNEADTPDNFQSRRPNTSFCFLDIRSPGLGDTAMYLCATPTGENTGELFFGEGSRLTVL.